The 2 T cell receptor beta chains presented below share a single source sample, sequenced in a study of sequential checkpoint blockade in melanoma (dated by TCRdb to between 2019 and 2020). Libraries were made using the immunoSEQ multiplex PCR assay. In its TCRdb copy, this immuneACCESS table keeps in-frame sequences only and misses some clones. Where compared with another copy, unresolved V genes explain less than half of these, and the others have no known cause. Within this sample are roughly 36,000 clones, with roughly 32% of them counted one time only. 1.6% of the sample rests with the top ten. The treatment or condition tag for this specimen amounts to: randomized to nivolumab then ipilimumab (arm A) or the reverse (arm B). The material was tumor tissue (inferred from file names), obtained from a patient given nivolumab and ipilimumab in sequence. All receptors derive from a human donor with melanoma.

The V gene is TRBV5-1, the J gene TRBJ1-1; D gene uncertain. The CDR3 is made up of 15 amino acids. With 3 bases removed from V and 11 bases from J, the gap between germline ends came to 23 bases. From germline, CDR1 is SGHRS and CDR2 YFSETQ. The CDR3 region has the DNA TGCGCCAGCAGCTCTGATGGGAGCACTTTAGTTAGGGCTTTCTTT. It yields the protein CASSSDGSTLVRAFF. Full variable domain (rest looked up from reference TRBV5-1 and TRBJ1-1): KAGVTQTPRYLIKTRGQQVTLSCSPISGHRSVSWYQQTPGQGLQFLFEYFSETQRNKGNFPGRFSGRQFSNSRSEMNVSTLELGDSALYLCASSSDGSTLVRAFFGQGTRLTVV.

This clone was seen a handful of times. The CDR3 reads CASGGMSYGYTF. Here the CDR3 DNA reads TGTGCCAGCGGCGGAATGTCTTATGGCTACACCTTC. The chain couples TRBV6-8 to TRBJ1-2; D unclear. CDR1 MNHGY and CDR2 SAAAGT come from the germline V gene. The length of the CDR3 is 12 residues. With 8 bases removed from V and 5 bases from J, the gap between germline ends came to 12 bases.